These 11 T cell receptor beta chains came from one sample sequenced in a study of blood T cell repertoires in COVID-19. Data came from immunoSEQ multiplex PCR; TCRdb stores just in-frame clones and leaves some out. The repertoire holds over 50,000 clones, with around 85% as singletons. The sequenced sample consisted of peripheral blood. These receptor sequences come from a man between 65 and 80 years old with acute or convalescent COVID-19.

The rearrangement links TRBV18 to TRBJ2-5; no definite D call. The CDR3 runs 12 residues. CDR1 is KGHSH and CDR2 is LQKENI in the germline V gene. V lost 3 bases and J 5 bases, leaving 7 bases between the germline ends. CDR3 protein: CASSPLGETQYF. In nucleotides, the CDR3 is TGTGCCAGCTCACCGCTCGGGGAGACCCAGTACTTC.

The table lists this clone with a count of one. The CDR3 sequence: CASSPTQNTEAFF. DNA of the CDR3: TGTGCCAGCTCACCCACACAGAACACTGAAGCTTTCTTT. This chain joins TRBV18 and TRBJ1-1; D unclear. The CDR3 runs to 13 residues. Trimming took off 3 bases at V and 1 base at J, with 6 bases between the two ends. Germline lookup yields CDR1 KGHSH and CDR2 LQKENI.

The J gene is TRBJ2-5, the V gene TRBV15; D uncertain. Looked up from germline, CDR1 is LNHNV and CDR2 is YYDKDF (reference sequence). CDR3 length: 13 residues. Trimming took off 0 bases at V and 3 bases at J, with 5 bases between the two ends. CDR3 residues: CATSREREETQYF. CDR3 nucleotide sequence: TGTGCCACCAGCAGAGAAAGAGAAGAGACCCAGTACTTC. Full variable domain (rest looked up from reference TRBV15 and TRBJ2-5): DAMVIQNPRYQVTQFGKPVTLSCSQTLNHNVMYWYQQKSSQAPKLLFHYYDKDFNNEADTPDNFQSRRPNTSFCFLDIRSPGLGDTAMYLCATSREREETQYFGPGTRLLVL.

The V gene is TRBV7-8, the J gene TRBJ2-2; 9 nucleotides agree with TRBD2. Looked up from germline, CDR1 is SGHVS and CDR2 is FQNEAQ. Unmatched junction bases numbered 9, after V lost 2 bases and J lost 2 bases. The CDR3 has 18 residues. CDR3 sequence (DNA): TGTGCCAGCAGCTTATTCGCGGTAGCGGGGGTTAACACCGGGGAGCTGTTTTTT. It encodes CASSLFAVAGVNTGELFF.

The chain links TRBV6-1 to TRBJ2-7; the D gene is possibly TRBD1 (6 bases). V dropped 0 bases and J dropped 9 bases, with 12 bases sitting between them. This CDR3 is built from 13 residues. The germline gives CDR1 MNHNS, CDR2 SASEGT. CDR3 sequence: CASSEAPVQGQYF. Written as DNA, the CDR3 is TGTGCCAGCAGTGAAGCCCCGGTACAGGGGCAGTACTTC.

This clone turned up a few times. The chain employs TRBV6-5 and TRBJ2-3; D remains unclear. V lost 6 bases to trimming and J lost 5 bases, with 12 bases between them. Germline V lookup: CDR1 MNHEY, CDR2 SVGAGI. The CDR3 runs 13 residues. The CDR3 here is CASRGLAGDTQYF. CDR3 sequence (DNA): TGTGCCAGCAGGGGCCTGGCCGGAGATACGCAGTATTTT.

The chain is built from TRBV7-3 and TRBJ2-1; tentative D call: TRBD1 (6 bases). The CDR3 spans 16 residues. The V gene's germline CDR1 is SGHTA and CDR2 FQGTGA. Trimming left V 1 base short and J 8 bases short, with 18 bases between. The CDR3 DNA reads TGTGCCAGCAGCTTAATGTCCGGGACAAACGGCGATGAGCAGTTCTTC. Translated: CASSLMSGTNGDEQFF.

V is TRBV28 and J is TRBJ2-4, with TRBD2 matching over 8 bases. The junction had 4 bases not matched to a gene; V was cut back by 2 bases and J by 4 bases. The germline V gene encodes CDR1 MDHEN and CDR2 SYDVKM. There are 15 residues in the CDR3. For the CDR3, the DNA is TGTGCCAGCAGTTTAATTAGCGGGGCGAAAAACATTCAGTACTTC. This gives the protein CASSLISGAKNIQYF.

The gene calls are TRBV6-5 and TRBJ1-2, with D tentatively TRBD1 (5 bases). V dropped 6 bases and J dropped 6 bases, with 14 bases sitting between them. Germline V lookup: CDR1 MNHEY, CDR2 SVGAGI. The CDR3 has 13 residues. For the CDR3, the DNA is TGTGCCAGCAGAAAAGGCAGGGTTGATGGCTACACCTTC. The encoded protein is CASRKGRVDGYTF.

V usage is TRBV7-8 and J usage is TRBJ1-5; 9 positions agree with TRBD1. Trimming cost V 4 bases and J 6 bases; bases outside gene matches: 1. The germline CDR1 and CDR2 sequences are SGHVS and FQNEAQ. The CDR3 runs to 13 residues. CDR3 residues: CASSWTGAQPQHF. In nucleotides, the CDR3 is TGTGCCAGCAGCTGGACAGGGGCTCAGCCCCAGCATTTT.

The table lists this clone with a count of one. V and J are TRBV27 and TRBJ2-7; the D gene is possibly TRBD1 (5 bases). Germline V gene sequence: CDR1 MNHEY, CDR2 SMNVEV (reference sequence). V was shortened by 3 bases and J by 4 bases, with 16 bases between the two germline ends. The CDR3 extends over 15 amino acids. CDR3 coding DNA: TGTGCCAGCAGTTTTCTCGGTGACAGACAGTACGAGCAGTACTTC. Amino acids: CASSFLGDRQYEQYF.